This T cell receptor (beta chain) originates from a study of shared clonotypes between healthy human individuals. Measured with immunoSEQ multiplex PCR; TCRdb has only the in-frame clones, and not every one. The sample yields around 2.3 million clones, more than 90% seen once. There are 16 residues in the CDR3. CDR1 MNHEY and CDR2 SVGAGI come from the germline V gene. V lost 2 bases, J lost 3 bases, and 7 bases stayed unmatched. This TCR was recovered from a man between 18 and 29 years old in good health. V and J are TRBV6-5 and TRBJ1-2, with TRBD1 matching over 9 bases. Source material: naive CD4+ T cells sorted from blood. Subset reported: CD45RA+ positively selected. CDR3 DNA sequence: TGTGCCAGCAGTTACGCCGGGACAGGGATCTACTATGGCTACACCTTC. Protein sequence: CASSYAGTGIYYGYTF.